This T cell receptor (beta chain) is drawn from a study of CD8+ T cells in alopecia areata. In the case of this clone: Antigen unknown.

Study-level points and caveats: The study found higher clonality in lesional than normal scalp, especially in alopecia totalis/universalis. Patients displayed less clarity in TCR sharing than mice, a finding possibly related to HLA.

Sorted populations comprised CD4+ and CD8+ T cells obtained from PBMCs. RNA extraction and reverse transcription yielded cDNA as sequencing template. Here immunoSEQ multiplex PCR was the method, and the copy in TCRdb shows in-frame clones only, minus some. Among fewer than 110,000 clones, around 60% were seen once, and the ten largest hold roughly 9%. CDR1 is SQVTM, CDR2 ANQGSEA, per germline. This CDR3 region has 11 residues. V was cut by 4 bases and J by 0 bases, with 3 bases left in between. The sequence was obtained from a human donor in good health. V usage is TRBV29-1 and J usage is TRBJ1-1; D not resolved. The sequencing input was CD4+ T cells sorted from blood. For the CDR3, the DNA is TGCAGCGTTGTCATGAACACTGAAGCTTTCTTT. Amino acids: CSVVMNTEAFF.